What follows is one TCR beta chain and its context. Its antigen is undetermined. The primer mix had 60 Vbeta and 13 Jbeta primers. TCRdb's copy holds only in-frame clones and misses some; the assay was immunoSEQ multiplex PCR. The sample has some 180,000 clones, about four fifths seen once. This entry belongs to a study of cytomegalovirus exposure and HLA in healthy donors. The study, taken as a whole, reports: Most subjects' HLA-A and HLA-B alleles were reportedly predicted from TCR beta sequences. Compared with the approximately 700-donor mean, an Asian-associated ancestry cluster reportedly had fewer N-insertions, according to a later analysis. In vitro assays verified that a few CMV-associated chains recognized CMV antigens specifically.

Trimming left V 3 bases short and J 2 bases short, with 11 bases between. Per germline, CDR1 MDHEN and CDR2 SYDVKM. The length of the CDR3 is 14 residues. The rearrangement joins TRBV28 to TRBJ2-7; TRBD2 is a possible D gene (6 bases). Specimen: PBMCs. The receptor comes from a woman aged 25 to 45 in good health and CMV-seropositive. The CDR3 nucleotides are TGTGCCAGCAGTTTGGCCGGGGGACCCTACGAGCAGTACTTC. Translated, it gives CASSLAGGPYEQYF.